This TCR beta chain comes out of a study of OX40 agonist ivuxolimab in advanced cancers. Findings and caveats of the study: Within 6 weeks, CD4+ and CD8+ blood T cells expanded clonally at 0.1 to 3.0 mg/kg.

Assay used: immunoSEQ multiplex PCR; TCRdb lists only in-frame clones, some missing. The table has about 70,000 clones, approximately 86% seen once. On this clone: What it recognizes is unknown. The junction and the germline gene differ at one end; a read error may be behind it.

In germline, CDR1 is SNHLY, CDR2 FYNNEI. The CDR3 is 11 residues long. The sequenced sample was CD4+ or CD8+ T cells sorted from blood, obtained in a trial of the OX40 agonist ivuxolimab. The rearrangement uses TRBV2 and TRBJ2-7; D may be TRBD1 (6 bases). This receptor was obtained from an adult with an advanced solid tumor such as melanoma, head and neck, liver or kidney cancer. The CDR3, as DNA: TGTGCCAGCAGTGATTTCCCCTCCAGGGGTTTC. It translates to CASSDFPSRGF.